This T cell receptor (beta chain) was observed in a study of blood T cell repertoires in COVID-19. In the study overall: The United States, Italy and Spain provided the acute and convalescent COVID-19 samples. T cells, B-cell-depleted T cells, or PBMCs supplied cDNA or gDNA.

The data were produced by immunoSEQ multiplex PCR, yet TCRdb's version contains in-frame clones alone and is incomplete. The table includes roughly 250,000 clones, 70% to 90% detected once. Recovered status in Cohort 3 required two negative PCRs, clearance, or symptom resolution. The V gene's germline CDR1 is SGHDN and CDR2 FVKESK. Trimming removed 4 bases from V and 0 bases from J, with 15 bases in between. The CDR3 sequence is 16 residues long. The sequencing input was PBMCs or T cells enriched from blood (not recorded which). This clonotype originated in a woman in her 50s who had recovered from COVID-19. The genes are TRBV14 and TRBJ1-1; D is ambiguous. The CDR3 DNA reads as TGTGCCAGCAGCCCGGCGGGCAGAGGACTGAACACTGAAGCTTTCTTT. Translating it yields CASSPAGRGLNTEAFF.